This entry lists 19 T cell receptor beta chains sequenced from one sample in a study of blood T cells in healthy people across ages. Using a J-beta primer mix together with a sample-barcoded 5' primer, a second PCR was run for about 6 to 12 cycles. TCRdb reprocessed the 5' RACE reads via MiXCR and lists one record per CDR3 protein. Here the sample spans around 990,000 distinct CDR3 sequences, roughly a quarter being singletons. The same sample was also used in a study of T cells of mothers and their children.

The specimen sequenced was blood. All receptors derive from a girl under 10 years old in good health.

This clonotype was picked up a small number of times. The chain combines TRBV29-1 with TRBJ2-1; 8 positions match TRBD1. The J call may be wrong; the DNA end is better matched by TRBJ2-7. Germline CDR1 is SQVTM and CDR2 is ANQGSEA. The CDR3 is made up of 13 amino acids. As DNA, the CDR3 is TGCAGCGTTGACTGGACAGGGTTAGGCGAGCAGTACTTC. Amino acids: CSVDWTGLGEQYF.

The chain couples TRBV20-1 to TRBJ2-3; the match to TRBD2 covers 8 bases. The ends lost 7 bases at V and 4 bases at J; junction bases unmatched: 13. Germline-derived CDR1 and CDR2 are DFQATT and SNEGSKA (reference sequence). This CDR3 contains 15 residues. CDR3 region: CSGSSGLIGSDTQYF. In nucleotides, the CDR3 is TGCAGTGGATCTAGCGGGTTAATTGGATCAGATACGCAGTATTTT.

V and J are TRBV11-3 and TRBJ2-1; 8 bases are a match to TRBD2. This CDR3 has 14 amino acids. Germline CDR1 SGHNT, CDR2 YENEEA. Trimming took 0 bases from V and 10 from J; bases not matched to a gene: 5. The CDR3 DNA is TGTGCCAGCAGCTTAGATTCGGGAGGGATAGAGCAGTTCTTC. It translates to CASSLDSGGIEQFF.

DNA of the CDR3: TGTGCCATCAGTGTTGGGGTAGGCACTGAAGCTTTCTTT. Protein product: CAISVGVGTEAFF. The chain links TRBV10-3 to TRBJ1-1, with D uncertain. Trimming pared 4 bases from V and 4 bases from J, leaving 10 bases between. The CDR3 runs to 13 residues. Looked up from germline, CDR1 is ENHRY and CDR2 is SYGVKD.

This clonotype was counted between two and nine times. The chain uses TRBV20-1 and TRBJ2-7; 11 nucleotides line up with TRBD2. Trimming cost V 7 bases and J 7 bases; bases outside gene matches: 9. CDR1 is DFQATT, CDR2 SNEGSKA, per germline (reference sequence). The CDR3 has 13 amino acids. Written as DNA, the CDR3 is TGCAGTGGGCTAGCGGGGGGCCGTAGGGAGCAGTACTTC. Translating it yields CSGLAGGRREQYF.

This clonotype came up a few times. The V gene is TRBV27, the J gene TRBJ2-7, with 7 nucleotides matching TRBD2. CDR1 and CDR2 from the germline V gene are MNHEY and SMNVEV (reference sequence). The CDR3 is made up of 13 amino acids. Unmatched junction bases numbered 5, after V lost 7 bases and J lost 2 bases. This CDR3 reads CASMAGVPYEQYF. The CDR3 DNA follows: TGTGCCAGCATGGCGGGGGTCCCCTACGAGCAGTACTTC.

The chain links TRBV3-1 to TRBJ2-3, with TRBD1 identical over 9 bases. Germline CDR1 reads LGHDT; CDR2 reads YNNKEL (reference sequence). The V segment lost 4 bases and the J segment 3 bases; nucleotides outside the gene matches: 8. There are 16 residues in the CDR3. The chain's CDR3 is CASSPRTGDFTDTQYF. The CDR3 nucleotides read TGTGCCAGCAGCCCTCGGACAGGGGATTTTACAGATACGCAGTATTTT.

This chain joins TRBV20-1 and TRBJ2-7; D unclear. This CDR3 has 12 residues. The germline V gene encodes CDR1 DFQATT and CDR2 SNEGSKA (reference sequence). The ends were cut back, 2 bases at V and 3 bases at J, with 8 bases in the middle. CDR3 bases: TGCAGTGCTAGAACACAATTCTACGAGCAGTACTTC. Translated, it gives CSARTQFYEQYF.

J is TRBJ2-6 and V is TRBV4-3; D unclear. Trimming pared 1 base from V and 0 bases from J, leaving 7 bases between. The CDR3 loop spans 16 amino acids. CDR1 and CDR2 (germline): LGHNA, YSLEER. The CDR3 here is CASSQGEASGANVLTF. CDR3 DNA sequence: TGCGCCAGCAGCCAAGGAGAGGCCTCTGGGGCCAACGTCCTGACTTTC.

This sequence joins TRBV12-3 or TRBV12-4 and TRBJ2-5, with 11 bases fitting TRBD2. The CDR3 runs to 17 residues. V shed 3 bases and J 4 bases; nucleotides not matched to a gene: 10. CDR3 DNA: TGTGCCAGCAGTTTCCTTAGCGGGGGGGGAGTGGGAGAGACCCAGTACTTC. Protein product: CASSFLSGGGVGETQYF.

This clonotype has a handful of counts. The chain has TRBV7-8 and TRBJ2-6; D is possibly TRBD1 (6 bases). CDR1 SGHVS and CDR2 FQNEAQ come from the germline V gene. Trimming left V 2 bases short and J 0 bases short, with 14 bases between. The CDR3 runs to 18 residues. The DNA of the CDR3 is TGTGCCAGCAGCTTAACCAGGGGCTTCGGCTCTGGGGCCAACGTCCTGACTTTC. Its protein is CASSLTRGFGSGANVLTF.

The chain links TRBV10-3 to TRBJ1-2; 8 bases are a match to TRBD1. Germline assignment: CDR1 ENHRY and CDR2 SYGVKD. CDR3 length: 12 residues. Unmatched junction bases numbered 3, after V lost 10 bases and J lost 2 bases. CDR3 sequence (DNA): TGTGCCACTCGGACAGGGAACTATGGCTACACCTTC. Its translation is CATRTGNYGYTF.

V usage is TRBV27 and J usage is TRBJ2-1; a possible D gene is TRBD2 (5 bases). The germline V gene encodes CDR1 MNHEY and CDR2 SMNVEV (reference sequence). This CDR3 region has 15 residues. The V end was cut by 2 bases, the J end by 4 bases, with 12 bases between. The CDR3 sequence: CASSLRAGGYNEQFF. CDR3 DNA: TGTGCCAGCAGTTTAAGGGCTGGCGGGTACAATGAGCAGTTCTTC.

J is TRBJ2-1 and V is TRBV6-1, with 10 bases fitting TRBD2. This CDR3 comprises 17 residues. CDR1 is MNHNS and CDR2 is SASEGT in the germline V gene. With 6 bases clipped from V and 0 bases from J, the junction kept 8 bases outside the gene matches. CDR3 coding DNA: TGTGCCAGCAGCCCAAGCGGGGGGGCGAGCTCCTACAATGAGCAGTTCTTC. Residues: CASSPSGGASSYNEQFF.

This clonotype was seen more than once but under ten times. J is TRBJ1-3 and V is TRBV4-1, with D unresolved. This CDR3 comprises 16 residues. From germline, CDR1 is MGHRA and CDR2 YSYEKL. V lost 3 bases, J lost 0 bases, and 12 bases lay in between. CDR3 amino acids: CASSQKPPDSGNTIYF. CDR3 coding DNA: TGCGCCAGCAGCCAGAAGCCTCCGGACTCTGGAAACACCATATATTTT.

This clonotype was observed a few times. The gene calls are TRBV11-2 and TRBJ2-3; TRBD1 might be the D (6 bases). Germline V gene lookup returns CDR1 SGHAT and CDR2 FQNNGV. V was trimmed by 8 bases and J by 0 bases, leaving 15 bases between them. This CDR3 is built from 15 residues. The CDR3 nucleotides read TGTGCCAGCGCTAGGGGGACGAAGAGCACAGATACGCAGTATTTT. This encodes CASARGTKSTDTQYF. Full variable domain (remainder filled in from reference TRBV11-2 and TRBJ2-3): EAGVAQSPRYKIIEKRQSVAFWCNPISGHATLYWYQQILGQGPKLLIQFQNNGVVDDSQLPKDRFSAERLKGVDSTLKIQPAKLEDSAVYLCASARGTKSTDTQYFGPGTRLTVL.

The V call is TRBV25-1, the J call TRBJ2-5; D may be TRBD2 (6 bases). Matching the DNA end better, TRBJ2-7 makes the J call doubtful. This CDR3 is built from 16 residues. CDR1 and CDR2 from the germline V gene are MGHDK and SYGVNS. The CDR3 protein is CASSESIAAKGYEQYF. For the CDR3, the DNA is TGTGCCAGCAGTGAATCCATAGCGGCAAAAGGCTACGAGCAGTACTTC.

The rearrangement uses TRBV15 and TRBJ2-7; D is perhaps TRBD1 (7 bases). V shed 3 bases and J shed 3 bases, with 15 bases lying between them. CDR1 LNHNV and CDR2 YYDKDF come from the germline V gene (reference sequence). The CDR3 is 15 amino acids. In DNA, the CDR3 is TGTGCCACCAGCAGGGCAGGGGGGACGAACTACGAGCAGTACTTC. This sequence encodes CATSRAGGTNYEQYF.

In its sample, this clonotype was seen a few times. V and J are TRBV3-1 and TRBJ1-1; D uncertain. Trimming removed 2 bases at V and 4 bases at J, with 5 bases between. This CDR3 comprises 12 residues. Germline V gene sequence: CDR1 LGHDT, CDR2 YNNKEL (reference sequence). The CDR3 loop reads CASSQFATEAFF. As DNA, the CDR3 is TGTGCCAGCAGCCAATTTGCCACTGAAGCTTTCTTT. The variable domain in full, completed from reference TRBV3-1 and TRBJ1-1, reads DTAVSQTPKYLVTQMGNDKSIKCEQNLGHDTMYWYKQDSKKFLKIMFSYNNKELIINETVPNRFSPKSPDKAHLNLHINSLELGDSAVYFCASSQFATEAFFGQGTRLTVV.